The 5 T cell receptor beta chains listed next were all sequenced from one sample in a study of Tregs in tolerant kidney transplant recipients. Assay used: immunoSEQ multiplex PCR; TCRdb lists only in-frame clones, some missing. The sample includes tens of thousands of clones, less than 95% of them seen just once. The sample consisted of Tregs from blood, taken before the transplant. Source of these receptors: a human donor who received a combined kidney and bone marrow transplant.

The rearrangement uses TRBV6-1 and TRBJ1-1; D unresolved. The CDR3 has 13 amino acids. Per the germline V gene, CDR1 is MNHNS and CDR2 is SASEGT. The germline V and J ends were trimmed by 5 bases and 2 bases, with 9 bases remaining between them. The CDR3: CASSKAPNTEAFF. Written as DNA, the CDR3 is TGTGCCAGCAGTAAGGCCCCAAACACTGAAGCTTTCTTT.

About this clone: This sample includes further DNA sequences coding for the same CDR3. The chain couples TRBV27 to TRBJ2-7; 9 bases map to TRBD2. The germline gives CDR1 MNHEY, CDR2 SMNVEV (reference sequence). CDR3 length equals 14 residues. V was pared by 4 bases and J by 2 bases, with 3 bases of the junction left unmatched. The CDR3 DNA reads TGTGCCAGCAGTTGGCTAGCGGGGCCCTACGAGCAGTACTTC. It specifies CASSWLAGPYEQYF.

This clone was found once. The CDR3 bases are TGTGCCAGCAGTGCGGGACTAGCCCCCGATACGCAGTATTTT. Its protein is CASSAGLAPDTQYF. The J gene is TRBJ2-3, the V gene TRBV6-1, with 9 bases lining up with TRBD2. The junction had 5 bases not matched to a gene; V was cut back by 4 bases and J by 6 bases. Germline V gene data show CDR1 as MNHNS and CDR2 as SASEGT. The CDR3 extends over 14 amino acids.

The rearrangement uses TRBV28 and TRBJ1-5; TRBD1 is a possible D gene (6 bases). CDR1 is MDHEN and CDR2 is SYDVKM in the germline V gene. This CDR3 region has 15 residues. Trimming pared 4 bases from V and 0 bases from J, leaving 10 bases between. Written as DNA, the CDR3 is TGTGCCAGCAGTTCAGACAGGAGTAGCAATCAGCCCCAGCATTTT. Encoded protein: CASSSDRSSNQPQHF.

The V gene is TRBV7-2, the J gene TRBJ1-3, with no clear D. The germline CDR1 and CDR2 sequences are SGHTA and FQGNSA. Between the trimmed V and J ends, which lost 0 bases and 1 base, there was a span of 13 bases. The CDR3 has 17 residues. The CDR3 coding sequence is TGTGCCAGCAGCTTAGCGCTCACGGACTCGTCTGGAAACACCATATATTTT. Residues: CASSLALTDSSGNTIYF.